Presented here are 3 T cell receptor beta chains from one specimen sequenced in a study of blood T cell repertoires in COVID-19 (TCRdb year 2020). The library was made by the immunoSEQ multiplex PCR assay. What TCRdb holds here is the immuneACCESS table cut down to in-frame rearrangements. Part of the clones is not present; checked against another copy, under half of the missing clones reflect an unresolved V gene, and the others are unexplained. Present in this sample are tens of thousands of clones, under 90% of which were seen just once. The top ten constitute under 13% of the sample. The specimen was peripheral blood. The source of these receptors is a man between 65 and 85 years old with active or convalescent COVID-19.

The V and J genes are TRBV2 and TRBJ1-4, with TRBD1 as a possible D gene (5 bases). CDR1 and CDR2 (germline): SNHLY, FYNNEI. V was trimmed by 2 bases and J by 6 bases, leaving 10 bases between them. The CDR3 runs to 14 residues. This CDR3 reads CASSETGLDEKLFF. The CDR3, as DNA: TGTGCCAGCAGTGAAACAGGATTGGATGAAAAACTGTTTTTT.

This sequence joins TRBV12-3 or TRBV12-4 and TRBJ1-6, with 7 bases that match TRBD1. CDR3 length equals 12 residues. V lost 7 bases, J lost 10 bases, and 4 bases stayed unmatched. The CDR3 region has the DNA TGTGCCAGCACAACAGGGGTCTCACCCCTCCACTTT. Translating it yields CASTTGVSPLHF.

In DNA, the CDR3 is TGTGCCAGCAGCCTTCTAGCGGGAGGCACGAGGGATGAGCAGTTCTTC. Translating it yields CASSLLAGGTRDEQFF. The chain carries TRBV7-3 and TRBJ2-1; 11 nucleotides match TRBD2. The CDR3 runs 16 residues. Unmatched junction bases numbered 11, after V lost 5 bases and J lost 8 bases. Germline assignment: CDR1 SGHTA and CDR2 FQGTGA.